What follows are 3 T cell receptor beta chains derived from one specimen sequenced in a study of T cell changes during pregnancy in multiple sclerosis. This table comes from immunoSEQ multiplex PCR, and its TCRdb copy is limited to in-frame clones, with some not included. The top ten clones hold approximately 0.6% of a sample with roughly 40,000 clones, 85% to 90% of them seen once. Source: CD4+ T cells from peripheral blood mononuclear cells, taken in the first trimester of pregnancy. The source of these receptors is a female donor with multiple sclerosis, enrolled in a pregnancy study.

V gene TRBV7-7 combines with J gene TRBJ2-5; D is uncertain. V lost 5 bases and J lost 0, with 4 bases in between. CDR3 size: 12 residues. Germline V CDR1 and CDR2: SSHAT, FNYEAQ (reference sequence). CDR3 nucleotide sequence: TGTGCCAGCAGCGCGGACCAAGAGACCCAGTACTTC. Translation gives CASSADQETQYF.

CDR3 in amino acids: CASSPGQFYEQYF. DNA for the CDR3: TGTGCCAGCTCACCGGGCCAGTTCTACGAGCAGTACTTC. This chain connects TRBV18 to TRBJ2-7; no clear D. The CDR3 is made up of 13 amino acids. V lost 3 bases to trimming and J lost 3 bases, with 9 bases between them. Germline CDR1 and CDR2: KGHSH and LQKENI.

The CDR3 region is CARFLAKRVDEQYF. For the CDR3, the DNA is TGTGCCAGGTTCCTAGCGAAGAGGGTCGACGAGCAGTACTTC. The chain has TRBV21-1 and TRBJ2-7; the table calls TRBD2, which could not be checked here. TRBV21-1 is a listed pseudogene. The CDR3 is 14 amino acids.